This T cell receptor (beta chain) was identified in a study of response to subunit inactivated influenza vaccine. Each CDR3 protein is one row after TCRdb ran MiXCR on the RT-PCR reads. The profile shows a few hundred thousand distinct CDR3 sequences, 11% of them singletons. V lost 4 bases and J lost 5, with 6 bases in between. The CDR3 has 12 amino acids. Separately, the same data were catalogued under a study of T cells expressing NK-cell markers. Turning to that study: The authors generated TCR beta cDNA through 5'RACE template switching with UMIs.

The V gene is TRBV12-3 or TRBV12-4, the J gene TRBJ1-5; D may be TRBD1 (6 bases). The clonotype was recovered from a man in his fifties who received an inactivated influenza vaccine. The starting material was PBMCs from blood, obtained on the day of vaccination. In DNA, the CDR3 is TGTGCCAGCAGTTCAGGGGATCAGCCCCAGCATTTT. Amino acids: CASSSGDQPQHF.